This TCR beta chain was sequenced in a study of neoadjuvant anti-PD-1 for oral cavity cancer. For the study at large: Patients without progression received a fourth nivolumab dose around day 43, then surgical resection on days 50-56. The study, taken as a whole, reports: Treg/Th17 ratio rose with pretreatment blood and fell with post-treatment tumor TCRbeta clonality. After neoadjuvant nivolumab, PBMC T cell clonality was significantly higher in non-responders than responders.

Germline V lookup: CDR1 MDHEN, CDR2 SYDVKM. This CDR3 has 13 residues. Trimming took off 7 bases at V and 4 bases at J, with 14 bases between the two ends. Time point: after neoadjuvant nivolumab, at surgical resection. Patients were newly diagnosed with stage II-IVA oral cavity squamous cell carcinoma without prior systemic or radiation treatment. Sequencing was performed with immunoSEQ multiplex PCR; in TCRdb, only in-frame clones are kept and a portion is missing. In the table there are tens of thousands of clones, 80% to 90% of which are singletons. About this clone itself: The antigen is not known.

The sequence was obtained from a person aged 35-79 years with oral cavity squamous cell carcinoma. The material was PBMCs, obtained after nivolumab (anti-PD-1) treatment. V usage is TRBV28 and J usage is TRBJ2-7; no clear D. The CDR3 DNA sequence: TGTGCCAGCACTAATAGCCTGTCTTACGAGCAGTACTTC. Its protein is CASTNSLSYEQYF.